The rows below give T cell receptor beta chains drawn from one sample of a study of blood T cell repertoires in COVID-19. The table came from immunoSEQ multiplex PCR; TCRdb's copy has only in-frame clones and leaves some out. The sample contains about 110,000 clones, about 79% of which appear only once. Sequenced input: peripheral blood. The source of these receptors is a woman of 80 years or more with active or convalescent COVID-19. Both conserved end residues are part of each CDR3. Rows give clone size only sometimes, using once, few, many, or a class for an expanded clone.

v_gene	j_gene	abundance	CDR3aa
TRBV4-1	TRBJ2-1	NA	CASTGLAGRSPSSYNEQFF
TRBV19	TRBJ2-2	NA	CASSLRQPLNTGELFF
TRBV5-1	TRBJ2-1	once	CASSLGQGGGEQFF
TRBV7-9	TRBJ2-5	NA	CASSLLGAETQYF
TRBV28	TRBJ1-4	NA	CASSQGTGLTNEKLFF
TRBV5-1	TRBJ2-7	NA	CASSLGGGSYEQYF
TRBV7-9	TRBJ2-2	NA	CASSLGLANTGELFF
TRBV6-5	TRBJ2-3	NA	CASTRQGTDTQYF
TRBV5-1	TRBJ2-5	NA	CASSSGTVNEETQYF
TRBV7-9	TRBJ2-3	NA	CASSPVAATVRTDTQYF
TRBV20-1	TRBJ2-1	NA	CSASSPQGREYNEQFF
TRBV10-3	TRBJ2-3	NA	CAITPGREDTQYF
TRBV6-2/TRBV6-3	TRBJ1-2	few	CASSPGGVDYGYTF
TRBV5-6	TRBJ2-1	NA	CASSYPPSSYNEQFF
TRBV18	TRBJ2-2	NA	CASSPSAGELFF
TRBV6-2/TRBV6-3	TRBJ2-3	NA	CASSARQDTQYF
TRBV21-1	TRBJ1-2	NA	CASSVPRAGGSNYGYTF
TRBV25-1	TRBJ1-1	NA	CASSEPGTGDYGAFF
TRBV13	TRBJ2-7	NA	CASSESGPRAYEQYF
TRBV28	TRBJ1-2	NA	CASRGEDSSQRHYGYTF
TRBV5-1	TRBJ2-1	NA	CASSLASPDNEQFF
TRBV11-3	TRBJ2-2	NA	CASSLARSGELFF
TRBV3-1/TRBV3-2	TRBJ2-7	NA	CASSPPGTGNYEQYF
TRBV5-4	TRBJ2-1	NA	CASSPYRRNEQFF
TRBV28	TRBJ1-1	NA	CASSLPSDRIAEAFF
TRBV5-1	TRBJ2-7	NA	CASKHGTGPHEQYF
TRBV18	TRBJ2-2	NA	CASSPRQGGTGELFF
TRBV5-1	TRBJ2-7	NA	CASRQGTYYEQYF
TRBV9	TRBJ2-1	NA	CASSVQYNEQFF
TRBV15	TRBJ1-1	NA	CATSEFRNTEAFF
TRBV19	TRBJ1-6	once	CASSSVTGNRNSPLHF
TRBV20-1	TRBJ1-2	once	CRLQGNYGYTF
TRBV9	TRBJ1-3	few	CASSANFAGNTIYF